The T cell receptor beta chain under discussion was sequenced for a study of neoadjuvant anti-PD-1 for oral cavity cancer. The assay was immunoSEQ multiplex PCR, and TCRdb's table has in-frame clones only and misses some. The sample lists about 15,000 clones; around 62% were seen once. CDR3 length: 15 residues. Trimming stripped 4 bases from V and 7 bases from J, with 17 bases between. Germline V gene lookup returns CDR1 MGHRA and CDR2 YSYEKL. The specimen comprised PBMCs, sampled before nivolumab (anti-PD-1) treatment. The rearrangement uses TRBV4-1 and TRBJ1-5; D perhaps matches TRBD1 (6 bases). This sequence originates from a person between 35 and 79 years old with oral cavity squamous cell carcinoma. CDR3 nucleotides: TGCGCCAGCAGCCCACTCTACAGGGATCAACAGCCCCAGCATTTT. Its protein is CASSPLYRDQQPQHF.